The rows below give T cell receptor beta chains drawn from one sample of a study of beta chain features in type 1 diabetes. Measured with immunoSEQ multiplex PCR; TCRdb has only the in-frame clones, and not every one. Altogether around 40,000 clones are present, around 71% being singletons, with the ten largest covering about 2%. Material: Tregs from blood. These receptors were collected from a woman younger than 30 with type 1 diabetes. The CDR3 runs from the conserved cysteine through the conserved F or W. A D gene is named only where the DNA matches it firmly. Only some rows state a clone size, as once, few, many or a class for expanded clones.

v_call	clone_size	j_call	d_call	cdr3_aa	cdr3_nt
TRBV5-6	NA	TRBJ2-1	TRBD1	CASSFVPGGSYNEQFF	TGTGCCAGCAGCTTTGTTCCAGGGGGCTCCTACAATGAGCAGTTCTTC
TRBV7-2	NA	TRBJ1-5	TRBD1	CASSHRQGSQPQHF	TGTGCCAGCAGCCACCGACAGGGGAGTCAGCCCCAGCATTTT
TRBV29-1	NA	TRBJ2-7	TRBD1	CSVEPGQGAVYEQYF	TGCAGCGTTGAACCGGGACAGGGCGCCGTCTACGAGCAGTACTTC
TRBV7-3	few	TRBJ1-5	NA	CASSLHGGSNQPQHF	TGTGCCAGCAGCTTACACGGCGGGAGCAATCAGCCCCAGCATTTT
TRBV6-6	NA	TRBJ1-1	TRBD1	CASSYLGTGGGEAFF	TGTGCCAGCAGTTACTTGGGGACAGGGGGTGGTGAAGCTTTCTTT
TRBV6-5	NA	TRBJ2-7	TRBD1	CASSHDRDSYEQYF	TGTGCCAGCAGTCACGACAGGGACTCCTACGAGCAGTACTTC
TRBV4-3	NA	TRBJ2-1	NA	CASSHASRGNEQFF	TGCGCCAGCAGCCACGCTAGTCGTGGCAATGAGCAGTTCTTC
TRBV5-4	NA	TRBJ1-6	TRBD1	CASSLRDSLSPLHF	TGTGCCAGCAGCCTACGGGACAGCCTCTCACCCCTCCACTTT
TRBV19	few	TRBJ2-5	TRBD2	CASSIRPSGGARETQYF	TGTGCCAGTAGTATCAGGCCCTCCGGGGGGGCCAGAGAGACCCAGTACTTC
TRBV19	NA	TRBJ2-5	TRBD1	CASSMDREATQYF	TGTGCCAGTAGTATGGACAGGGAGGCGACCCAGTACTTC
TRBV5-4	NA	TRBJ2-7	NA	CASSTLAGAFYEQYF	TGTGCCAGCAGCACGCTGGCGGGGGCCTTTTACGAGCAGTACTTC
TRBV29-1	NA	TRBJ1-1	NA	CSVGTPNTEAFF	TGCAGCGTCGGGACACCGAACACTGAAGCTTTCTTT
TRBV7-8	NA	TRBJ2-5	TRBD2	CASSSSGSETQYF	TGTGCCAGCAGCTCTAGCGGGAGTGAGACCCAGTACTTC
TRBV19	NA	TRBJ1-3	NA	CASARVGSGNTIYF	TGTGCCAGCGCCAGGGTAGGCTCTGGAAACACCATATATTTT
TRBV5-8	NA	TRBJ2-7	NA	CASSLAGGTLYEQYF	TGTGCCAGCAGCTTGGCAGGGGGGACACTCTACGAGCAGTACTTC
TRBV6-5	NA	TRBJ2-1	TRBD2	CASRISGGIEQFF	TGTGCCAGCAGGATATCCGGGGGGATTGAGCAGTTCTTC
TRBV5-1	NA	TRBJ2-7	NA	CASSLGAAGRGEYF	TGCGCCAGCAGCTTGGGGGCAGCGGGCCGAGGGGAGTACTTC
TRBV7-2	NA	TRBJ1-4	NA	CASSSQGFGKLFF	TGTGCCAGCAGCTCCCAGGGGTTTGGAAAACTGTTTTTT
TRBV11-3	NA	TRBJ2-7	TRBD1	CASSRWDRSSYEQYF	TGTGCCAGCAGCCGGTGGGACAGGAGCTCCTACGAGCAGTACTTC
TRBV5-1	NA	TRBJ2-6	TRBD1	CASMRQGISGANVLTF	TGCGCCAGCATGCGACAGGGTATTTCTGGGGCCAACGTCCTGACTTTC
TRBV18	few	TRBJ1-4	TRBD1	CASSPPGTANEKLFF	TGTGCCAGCTCACCCCCCGGGACAGCTAATGAAAAACTGTTTTTT
TRBV4-3	NA	TRBJ2-3	NA	CASSQPGLGGQYF	TGCGCCAGCAGCCAACCGGGCCTCGGAGGGCAGTATTTT
TRBV21-1	NA	TRBJ2-7	NA	CASSNTGDEQYF	TGTGCCAGCAGCAACACAGGGGACGAGCAGTACTTC
TRBV5-6	few	TRBJ2-1	TRBD2	CASSLLSSGNNEQFF	TGTGCCAGCAGCTTGTTGTCTAGCGGGAACAATGAGCAGTTCTTC
TRBV5-1	NA	TRBJ2-7	TRBD2	CASSRGSGLAGATIEQYF	TGCGCCAGCAGCAGGGGTTCGGGACTAGCGGGGGCGACTATCGAGCAGTACTTC
TRBV7-9	few	TRBJ2-1	NA	CASSLGGSYNEQFF	TGTGCCAGCAGCTTAGGCGGGTCCTACAATGAGCAGTTCTTC
TRBV19	NA	TRBJ1-5	TRBD1	CASGQGRSGRGNQPQHF	TGTGCCAGCGGACAGGGCCGGTCCGGTCGGGGCAATCAGCCCCAGCATTTT
TRBV6-5	NA	TRBJ2-7	TRBD2	CASRVAGGYEQYF	TGTGCCAGCAGAGTAGCGGGAGGTTACGAGCAGTACTTC
TRBV5-1	NA	TRBJ2-7	NA	CASSLGGWNYEQYF	TGCGCCAGCAGCTTGGGCGGGTGGAACTACGAGCAGTACTTC
TRBV7-9	NA	TRBJ2-4	NA	CASSRPGSENIQYF	TGTGCCAGCAGCCGCCCGGGAAGTGAAAACATTCAGTACTTC
TRBV5-4	NA	TRBJ1-5	NA	CASSPDKGKRGNQPQHF	TGTGCCAGCAGTCCGGACAAGGGTAAAAGAGGCAATCAGCCCCAGCATTTT
TRBV18	NA	TRBJ2-5	NA	CASSPEGKETQYF	TGTGCCAGCTCCCCGGAGGGGAAAGAGACCCAGTACTTC
TRBV4-3	NA	TRBJ1-3	NA	CASSLSWRDLSGNTIYF	TGCGCCAGCAGCCTCTCCTGGCGGGACCTCTCTGGAAACACCATATATTTT
TRBV9	NA	TRBJ2-3	TRBD2	CASSTHTTTSGVTDTQYF	TGTGCCAGCAGCACTCATACAACGACTAGCGGTGTCACAGATACGCAGTATTTT
TRBV15	NA	TRBJ1-5	TRBD1	CATSKRDRGLGQPQHF	TGTGCCACCAGCAAACGGGACAGGGGGCTTGGGCAGCCCCAGCATTTT
TRBV6-5	few	TRBJ2-5	TRBD1	CASSYWDSQETQYF	TGTGCCAGCAGTTACTGGGACAGCCAAGAGACCCAGTACTTC
TRBV21-1	few	TRBJ1-4	NA	CAKMRGRVNEKLFF	TGTGCCAAGATGCGTGGCAGGGTTAATGAAAAACTGTTTTTT
TRBV5-1	NA	TRBJ2-2	NA	CASSRLGDPGELFF	TGCGCCAGCAGCCGGCTAGGGGATCCCGGGGAGCTGTTTTTT
TRBV15	NA	TRBJ1-5	NA	CATSRGEGKSNQPQHF	TGTGCCACCAGCAGAGGGGAGGGTAAGAGCAATCAGCCCCAGCATTTT
TRBV5-5	few	TRBJ1-1	NA	CASSFTGSTTEAFF	TGTGCCAGCAGCTTTACAGGGAGTACCACTGAAGCTTTCTTT
TRBV27	NA	TRBJ2-2	NA	CASIAQGNTGELFF	TGTGCCAGCATCGCACAGGGAAACACCGGGGAGCTGTTTTTT
TRBV7-9	NA	TRBJ2-6	NA	CASSALSAGANVLTF	TGTGCCAGCAGCGCGCTTTCCGCTGGGGCCAACGTCCTGACTTTC
TRBV7-2	NA	TRBJ1-5	TRBD1	CASSPGQVWQPQHF	TGTGCCAGCAGCCCCGGACAGGTATGGCAGCCCCAGCATTTT
TRBV7-2	once	TRBJ2-7	NA	CASSLDGLPTYEQYF	TGTGCCAGCAGCTTAGACGGACTGCCGACCTACGAGCAGTACTTC
TRBV29-1	NA	TRBJ2-1	TRBD1	CSVARTGKYNEQFF	TGCAGCGTTGCCCGGACAGGGAAATACAATGAGCAGTTCTTC
TRBV5-1	NA	TRBJ1-1	NA	CASDRTGLNTEAFF	TGCGCCAGCGACCGCACAGGGCTGAACACTGAAGCTTTCTTT
TRBV4-3	NA	TRBJ1-1	NA	CASSQERWAGAFF	TGCGCCAGCAGCCAAGAGAGGTGGGCGGGAGCTTTCTTT
TRBV18	NA	TRBJ2-2	TRBD1	CASSPWPGQGAPGELFF	TGTGCCAGCTCACCATGGCCCGGGCAGGGGGCACCCGGGGAGCTGTTTTTT
TRBV10-2	few	TRBJ2-1	TRBD2	CASSEHSGGPGGNEQFF	TGCGCCAGCAGTGAGCATAGCGGGGGGCCTGGCGGCAATGAGCAGTTCTTC
TRBV29-1	NA	TRBJ1-1	TRBD1	CSVVGWPGGAGTEAFF	TGCAGCGTTGTGGGTTGGCCAGGGGGCGCGGGGACTGAAGCTTTCTTT
TRBV19	NA	TRBJ2-1	TRBD2	CASSPSSSGRGNEQFF	TGTGCCAGTAGTCCCAGTTCCAGCGGGAGAGGAAATGAGCAGTTCTTC
TRBV7-2	NA	TRBJ2-1	TRBD2	CASSLALRLAGADNEQFF	TGTGCCAGCAGCTTAGCCCTACGACTAGCGGGGGCTGACAATGAGCAGTTCTTC
TRBV28	NA	TRBJ2-7	TRBD1	CASSTGQGSYEQYF	TGTGCCAGCAGTACTGGACAGGGCTCCTACGAGCAGTACTTC
TRBV4-1	NA	TRBJ1-5	NA	CASSQIRDSRGNQPQHF	TGCGCCAGCAGCCAAATCCGGGACTCCCGGGGGAATCAGCCCCAGCATTTT
TRBV14	few	TRBJ2-1	NA	CASSQSLGEQFF	TGTGCCAGCAGCCAAAGCCTTGGTGAGCAGTTCTTC